The following is a TCR beta chain sequence with its context. TCRdb's table, derived via immunoSEQ multiplex PCR, lists solely in-frame clones and lacks some. The sample includes hundreds of thousands of clones, about 95% of them seen just once. This record comes from a study of shared clonotypes between healthy human individuals. Selected positively for CCR7 and CD45RO-negative, naive CD8 cells excluded terminally differentiated effector memory CD45RA+ cells. Germline values: CDR1 MNHEY, CDR2 SMNVEV (reference sequence). The CDR3 extends over 14 amino acids. V was clipped by 6 bases and J by 0 bases, with 11 bases between them.

This chain joins TRBV27 and TRBJ1-1; no reliable D call. Sequenced input: naive CD8+ T cells sorted from blood. This TCR was recovered from a young woman in good health. The CDR3 here is CASSPTALNTEAFF. The CDR3 nucleotides are TGTGCCAGCAGCCCCACAGCCTTGAACACTGAAGCTTTCTTT.